This T cell receptor (beta chain) was documented in a study of cytomegalovirus exposure and HLA in healthy donors. Findings and limits, study-wide: The classifier reportedly diagnosed cytomegalovirus status with high sensitivity and specificity.

This table comes from immunoSEQ multiplex PCR, and its TCRdb copy is limited to in-frame clones, with some not included. Of about 280,000 clones listed, more than 75% are singletons. V lost 5 bases to trimming and J lost 1 base, with 8 bases between them. The length of the CDR3 is 13 residues. Per germline, CDR1 SGHVS and CDR2 FNYEAQ. The donors were members of the approximately 110-subject validation cohort (separate from the approximately 670-subject first cohort). Of note for this clone: Its target is unknown.

The origin of this receptor is a woman aged 18-30 years in good health and CMV-seronegative. V usage is TRBV7-6 and J usage is TRBJ2-5; weak D call: TRBD1 (6 bases). Material: PBMCs. The CDR3 spells CASSPDSQETQYF. As DNA, the CDR3 is TGTGCCAGCAGCCCGGACAGCCAAGAGACCCAGTACTTC.